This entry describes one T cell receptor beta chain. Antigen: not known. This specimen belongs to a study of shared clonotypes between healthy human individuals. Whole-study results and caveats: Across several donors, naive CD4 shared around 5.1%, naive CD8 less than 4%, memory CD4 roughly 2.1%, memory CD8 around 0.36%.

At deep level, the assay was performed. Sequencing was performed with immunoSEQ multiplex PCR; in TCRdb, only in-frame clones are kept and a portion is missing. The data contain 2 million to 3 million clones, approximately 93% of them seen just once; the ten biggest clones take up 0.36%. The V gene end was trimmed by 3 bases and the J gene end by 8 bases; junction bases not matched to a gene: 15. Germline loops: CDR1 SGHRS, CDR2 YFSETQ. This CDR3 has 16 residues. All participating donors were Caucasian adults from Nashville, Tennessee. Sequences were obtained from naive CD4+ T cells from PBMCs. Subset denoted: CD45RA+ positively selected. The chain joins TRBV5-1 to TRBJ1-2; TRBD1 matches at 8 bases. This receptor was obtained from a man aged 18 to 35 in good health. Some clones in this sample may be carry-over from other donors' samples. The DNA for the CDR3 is TGCGCCAGCAGCTGGACAGGGATGGTCGATCCGGGGGGCTACACCTTC. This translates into CASSWTGMVDPGGYTF.